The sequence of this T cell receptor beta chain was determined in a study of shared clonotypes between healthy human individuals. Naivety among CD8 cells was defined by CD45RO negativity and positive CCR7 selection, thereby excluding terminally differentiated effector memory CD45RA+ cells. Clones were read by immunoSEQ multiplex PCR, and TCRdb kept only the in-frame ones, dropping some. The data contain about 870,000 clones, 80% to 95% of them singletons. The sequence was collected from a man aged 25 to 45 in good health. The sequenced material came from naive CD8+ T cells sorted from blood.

The CDR3 DNA reads as TGTGCCAGCAGCCAACCGGACAGATCCTACGAGCAGTACTTC. This codes for CASSQPDRSYEQYF. V and J are TRBV16 and TRBJ2-7; maybe TRBD1 (6 bases). Between the trimmed V and J ends, which lost 2 bases and 1 base, there was a span of 9 bases. The length of the CDR3 is 14 residues. Germline V gene data show CDR1 as KGHSY and CDR2 as FQNENV.